This T cell receptor beta chain originates from a study of cytomegalovirus exposure and HLA in healthy donors. Germline V lookup: CDR1 MNHEY, CDR2 SMNVEV (reference sequence). Trimming took off 5 bases at V and 3 bases at J, with 3 bases between the two ends. This CDR3 contains 11 residues. The table came from immunoSEQ multiplex PCR; TCRdb's copy has only in-frame clones and leaves some out. The sample has about 220,000 clones, about 86% seen once; the top ten hold 2.6%. Sequenced: PBMCs. The chain is built from TRBV27 and TRBJ2-3; D gene unclear. The source of this sequence is a man aged 18 to 29 in good health and CMV-seronegative. The chain's CDR3 is CASSQTDTQYF. The CDR3 DNA follows: TGTGCCAGCAGTCAAACAGATACGCAGTATTTT.